Described below is a single TCR beta chain sequence and its context. Its antigen is not yet known. Per-nucleotide qualities are absent, and no much larger clonotype sits a single base away. Focal radiation therapy combined with CTLA-4 blockade (ipilimumab) was tested in patients with chemo-refractory metastatic non-small-cell lung cancer. Library creation used the immunoSEQ multiplex PCR assay. TCRdb's version of the immuneACCESS table is confined to in-frame rearrangements and falls short of the full clone set. An unresolved V gene accounts for under half of the shortfall where checked; the remainder is of unknown origin. This sample gives more than 90,000 clones in total; 81% of them show up just once. The ten largest clones represent 2.5% to 3.5% of the sample. These data are taken from a study of radiotherapy plus CTLA-4 blockade in lung cancer (dated by TCRdb to 2017 to 2018). Notes on the research overall: Objective responses occurred in roughly a sixth of enrolled patients, and roughly 30% achieved disease control. What the work shows at the level of the full study, not this receptor alone: The strongest predictors of response, as reported, were early dynamic changes in blood T cell clones along with a rise in serum interferon-beta after radiation. After treatment with radiotherapy and ipilimumab, TCR clones that originated in tumors expanded in peripheral blood.

Unmatched junction bases come to 3, with V trimmed by 3 bases and J by 2 bases. The CDR3 starts with the cysteine, ends with the phenylalanine, and has 15 residues. Left in the record is the CDR3 DNA by itself, 45 bases read in frame from the first base. The germline V gene gives CDR1 as KGHSH and CDR2 as LQKENI. Here the sequenced sample was peripheral blood, taken from a patient treated with radiotherapy plus ipilimumab. The receptor comes from a human donor with non-small cell lung cancer that progressed on radiotherapy plus ipilimumab. Some clones in this sample may be carry-over from other donors' samples. Rearrangement joined TRBV18 to TRBJ2-3, with 9 middle bases fitting TRBD2. The CDR3 reads as follows: CASSPLAGITDTQYF. The nucleotide sequence is TGTGCCAGCTCACCCCTAGCGGGGATCACAGATACGCAGTATTTT. With the rest looked up from the reference TRBV18 and TRBJ2-3 genes rather than sequenced, the full variable domain is NAGVMQNPRHLVRRRGQEARLRCSPMKGHSHVYWYRQLPEEGLKFMVYLQKENIIDESGMPKERFSAEFPKEGPSILRIQQVVRGDSAAYFCASSPLAGITDTQYFGPGTRLTVL.